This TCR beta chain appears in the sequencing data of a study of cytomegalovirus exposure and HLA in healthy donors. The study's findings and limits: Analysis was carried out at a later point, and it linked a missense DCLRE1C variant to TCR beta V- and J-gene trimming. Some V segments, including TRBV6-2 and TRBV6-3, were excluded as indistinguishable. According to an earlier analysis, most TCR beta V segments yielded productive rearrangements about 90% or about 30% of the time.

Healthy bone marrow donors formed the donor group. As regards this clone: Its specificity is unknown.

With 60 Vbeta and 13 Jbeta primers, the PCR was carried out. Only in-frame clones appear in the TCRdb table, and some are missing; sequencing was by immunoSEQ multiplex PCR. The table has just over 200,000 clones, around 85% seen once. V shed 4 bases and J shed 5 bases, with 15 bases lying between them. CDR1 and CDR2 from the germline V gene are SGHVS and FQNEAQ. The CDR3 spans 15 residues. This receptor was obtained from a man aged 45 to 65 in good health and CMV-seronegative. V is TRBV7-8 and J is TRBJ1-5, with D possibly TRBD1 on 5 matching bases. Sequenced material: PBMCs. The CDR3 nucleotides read TGTGCCAGCAGCTGGACACGGTGGGGGGATCAGCCCCAGCATTTT. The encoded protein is CASSWTRWGDQPQHF.